What follows is one T cell receptor beta chain and its context. This entry belongs to a study of blood T cell repertoires in COVID-19. Whole-study context: Donors in the United States, Italy and Spain gave samples during acute or convalescent COVID-19.

CDR3 size: 14 residues. Germline V gives CDR1 KGHSH, CDR2 LQKENI. V trimming: 8 bases; J trimming: 4 bases; junction bases outside the gene matches: 5. In the study's own analysis: Reference gene primer amplification gave nucleated cell count estimates. Sequenced by immunoSEQ multiplex PCR; TCRdb stores in-frame clones only, minus some. That table furnishes V, J and clone size, whereas the DNA furnished D and trimming. Of tens of thousands of clones in the sample, over 75% were seen once. The chain has TRBV18 and TRBJ2-2; TRBD2 aligns across 9 bases. This TCR was recovered from a man between 65 and 85 years old with acute or convalescent COVID-19. The sequenced sample consisted of peripheral blood. CDR3 amino acids: CASKLSGSTGELFF. The CDR3 DNA is TGTGCCAGCAAGCTTAGCGGGAGCACCGGGGAGCTGTTTTTT.